This T cell receptor (beta chain) emerged from a study of breast tumors, draining lymph nodes, adjacent tissues. TCRdb redid the calling of the multiplex PCR reads with MiXCR, one entry per CDR3 protein. The sample has around 43,000 distinct CDR3 sequences, under 25% seen once. This clonotype was found many times. Its cognate antigen is unknown. Points from the study as a whole: Luminal-like breast cancer showed significantly higher tumor–nontumor repertoire similarity than basal-like. Tumors had less TCR diversity than lymph nodes, more than nontumor tissue. Most tumor T cells seemingly derive from lymph node, then expand in tumor.

With 5 bases clipped from V and 3 bases from J, the junction kept 12 bases outside the gene matches. CDR3 length: 16 amino acids. Per germline, CDR1 DFQATT and CDR2 SNEGSKA (reference sequence). The rearrangement joins TRBV20-1 to TRBJ2-3; 9 nucleotides match TRBD1. The specimen was breast tumor tissue. This TCR derives from a female donor with breast cancer. Some clones in this sample may be carry-over from other donors' samples. This CDR3 reads CSALNPGTGITDTQYF. The CDR3 DNA is TGCAGTGCTCTAAACCCCGGGACAGGGATTACAGATACGCAGTATTTT.